This T cell receptor (beta chain) was sequenced for a study of shared T cell receptors in the human thymus. Using immunoSEQ multiplex PCR, the repertoire was profiled, and TCRdb retains in-frame clones only, with some absent. The sample has roughly 660,000 clones; 70% to 90% are singletons. The CDR3 runs to 11 residues. Germline lookup yields CDR1 DFQATT and CDR2 SNEGSKA (reference sequence). Trimming cost V 2 bases and J 2 bases, with 3 bases left between them. This sample was shared with a second study, whose subject was human thymus T cells. That investigation notes: Donation was from healthy Finnish infants who were having corrective surgery that addressed congenital heart defects. Across thymic and blood repertoires, the usage of V and J genes appeared to be biased. Unrelated individuals reportedly shared highly overlapping thymic TCR repertoires.

Material for sequencing was thymocytes. This chain links TRBV20-1 with TRBJ2-5; D remains unclear. This TCR derives from a boy in the first two years of life with a congenital heart defect. CDR3 in amino acids: CSARQQETQYF. The CDR3 nucleotides read TGCAGTGCTAGACAACAAGAGACCCAGTACTTC.